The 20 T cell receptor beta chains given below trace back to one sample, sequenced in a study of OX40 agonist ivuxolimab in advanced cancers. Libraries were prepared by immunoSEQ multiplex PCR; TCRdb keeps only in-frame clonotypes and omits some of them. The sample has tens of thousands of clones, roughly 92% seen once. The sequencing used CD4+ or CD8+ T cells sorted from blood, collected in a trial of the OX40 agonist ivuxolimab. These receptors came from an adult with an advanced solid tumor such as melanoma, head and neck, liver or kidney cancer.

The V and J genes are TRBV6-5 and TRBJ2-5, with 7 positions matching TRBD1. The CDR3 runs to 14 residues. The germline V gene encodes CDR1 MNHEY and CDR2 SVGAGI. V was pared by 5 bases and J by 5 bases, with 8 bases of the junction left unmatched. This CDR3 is CASSERGGRETQYF. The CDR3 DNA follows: TGTGCCAGCAGTGAACGAGGGGGCAGGGAGACCCAGTACTTC.

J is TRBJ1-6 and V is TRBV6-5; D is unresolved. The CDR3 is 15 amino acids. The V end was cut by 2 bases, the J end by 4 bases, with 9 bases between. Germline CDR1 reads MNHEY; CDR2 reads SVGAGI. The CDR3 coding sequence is TGTGCCAGCAGTTACCGGACGGCTTATAATTCACCCCTCCACTTT. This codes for CASSYRTAYNSPLHF.

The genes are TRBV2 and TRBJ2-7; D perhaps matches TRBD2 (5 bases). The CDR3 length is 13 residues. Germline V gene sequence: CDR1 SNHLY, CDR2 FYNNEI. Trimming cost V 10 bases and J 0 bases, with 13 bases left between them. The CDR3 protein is CAIGLRSSYEQYF. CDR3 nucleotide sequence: TGTGCCATTGGACTGCGGAGCTCCTACGAGCAGTACTTC.

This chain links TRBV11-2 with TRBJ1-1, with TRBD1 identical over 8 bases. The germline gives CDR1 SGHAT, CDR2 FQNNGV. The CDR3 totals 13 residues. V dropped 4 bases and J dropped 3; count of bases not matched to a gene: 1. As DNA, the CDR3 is TGTGCCAGCAGCTCACAGGGGGACACTGAAGCTTTCTTT. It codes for CASSSQGDTEAFF.

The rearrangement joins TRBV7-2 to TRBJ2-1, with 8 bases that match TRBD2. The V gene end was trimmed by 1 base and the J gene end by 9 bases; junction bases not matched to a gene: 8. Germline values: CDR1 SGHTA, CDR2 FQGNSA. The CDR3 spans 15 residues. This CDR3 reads CASSLGLSGIGEQFF. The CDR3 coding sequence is TGTGCCAGCAGCTTAGGGCTTAGCGGGATTGGTGAGCAGTTCTTC.

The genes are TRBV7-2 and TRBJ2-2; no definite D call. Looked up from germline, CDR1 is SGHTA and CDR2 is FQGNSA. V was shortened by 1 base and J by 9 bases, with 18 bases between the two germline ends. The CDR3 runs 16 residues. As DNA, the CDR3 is TGTGCCAGCAGCTTAGGGTCCGGAAGCCTCGTCCGGGAGCTGTTTTTT. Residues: CASSLGSGSLVRELFF.

CDR3 region: CASSYRDREAYEQYF. CDR3 coding DNA: TGTGCCAGCAGTTATCGGGACAGGGAAGCCTACGAGCAGTACTTC. The chain couples TRBV6-5 to TRBJ2-7, with 9 bases that match TRBD1. From germline, CDR1 is MNHEY and CDR2 SVGAGI. CDR3 length: 15 residues. Trimming removed 3 bases from V and 2 bases from J; junction bases left unmatched: 5.

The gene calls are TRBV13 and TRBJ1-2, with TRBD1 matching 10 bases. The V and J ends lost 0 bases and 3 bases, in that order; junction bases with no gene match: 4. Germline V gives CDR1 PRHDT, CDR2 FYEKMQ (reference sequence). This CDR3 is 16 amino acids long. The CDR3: CASSLGGTGDDYGYTF. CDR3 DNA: TGTGCCAGCAGCTTAGGCGGGACAGGGGATGACTATGGCTACACCTTC.

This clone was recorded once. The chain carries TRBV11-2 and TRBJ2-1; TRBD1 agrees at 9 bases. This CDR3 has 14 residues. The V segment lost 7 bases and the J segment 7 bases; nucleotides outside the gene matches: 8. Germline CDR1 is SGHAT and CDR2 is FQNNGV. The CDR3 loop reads CASTFGTGRNEQFF. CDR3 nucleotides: TGTGCCAGCACCTTCGGGACAGGGCGGAATGAGCAGTTCTTC.

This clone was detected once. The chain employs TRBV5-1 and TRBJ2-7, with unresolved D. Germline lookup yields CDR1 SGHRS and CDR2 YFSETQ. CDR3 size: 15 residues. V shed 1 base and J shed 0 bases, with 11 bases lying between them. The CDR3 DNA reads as TGCGCCAGCAGCTTGTGGAGCTCTAGCTCCTACGAGCAGTACTTC. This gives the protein CASSLWSSSSYEQYF. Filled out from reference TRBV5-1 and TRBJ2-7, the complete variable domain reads KAGVTQTPRYLIKTRGQQVTLSCSPISGHRSVSWYQQTPGQGLQFLFEYFSETQRNKGNFPGRFSGRQFSNSRSEMNVSTLELGDSALYLCASSLWSSSSYEQYFGPGTRLTVT.

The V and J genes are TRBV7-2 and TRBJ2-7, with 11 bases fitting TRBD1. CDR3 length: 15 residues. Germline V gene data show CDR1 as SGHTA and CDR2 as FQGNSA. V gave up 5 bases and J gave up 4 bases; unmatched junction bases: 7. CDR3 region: CASSRSGTGGYEQYF. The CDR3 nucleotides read TGTGCCAGCAGCCGTTCCGGGACAGGGGGTTACGAGCAGTACTTC.

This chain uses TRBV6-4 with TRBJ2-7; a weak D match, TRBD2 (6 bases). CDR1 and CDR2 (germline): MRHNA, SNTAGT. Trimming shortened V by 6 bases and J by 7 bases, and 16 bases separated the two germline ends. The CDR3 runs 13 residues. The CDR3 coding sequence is TGTGCCAGCAGCCCCGTGAAGGGGAGGGAGCAGTACTTC. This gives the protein CASSPVKGREQYF.

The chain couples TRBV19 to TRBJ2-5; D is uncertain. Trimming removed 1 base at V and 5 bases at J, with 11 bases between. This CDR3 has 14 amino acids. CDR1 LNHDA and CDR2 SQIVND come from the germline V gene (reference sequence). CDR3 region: CASSIVGSAETQYF. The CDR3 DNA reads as TGTGCCAGTAGTATAGTGGGAAGCGCGGAGACCCAGTACTTC. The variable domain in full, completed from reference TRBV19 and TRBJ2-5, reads DGGITQSPKYLFRKEGQNVTLSCEQNLNHDAMYWYRQDPGQGLRLIYYSQIVNDFQKGDIAEGYSVSREKKESFPLTVTSAQKNPTAFYLCASSIVGSAETQYFGPGTRLLVL.

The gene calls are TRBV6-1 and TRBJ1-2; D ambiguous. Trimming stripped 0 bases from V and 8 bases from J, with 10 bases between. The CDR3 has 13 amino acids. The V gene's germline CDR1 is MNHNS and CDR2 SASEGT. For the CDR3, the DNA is TGTGCCAGCAGTGAAGCGGACGGATGGGGCTACACCTTC. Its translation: CASSEADGWGYTF.

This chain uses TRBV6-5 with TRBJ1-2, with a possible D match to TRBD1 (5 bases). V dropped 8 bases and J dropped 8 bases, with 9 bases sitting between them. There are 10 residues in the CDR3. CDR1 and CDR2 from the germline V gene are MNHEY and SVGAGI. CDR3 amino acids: CASGQGGYTF. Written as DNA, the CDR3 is TGTGCCAGCGGTCAGGGAGGCTACACCTTC.

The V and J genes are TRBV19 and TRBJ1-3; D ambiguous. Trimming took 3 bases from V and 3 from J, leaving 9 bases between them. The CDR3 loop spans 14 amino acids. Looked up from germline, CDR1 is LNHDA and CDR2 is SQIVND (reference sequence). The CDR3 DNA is TGTGCCAGTAGTATCCCCGTTTTTGGAAACACCATATATTTT. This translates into CASSIPVFGNTIYF.

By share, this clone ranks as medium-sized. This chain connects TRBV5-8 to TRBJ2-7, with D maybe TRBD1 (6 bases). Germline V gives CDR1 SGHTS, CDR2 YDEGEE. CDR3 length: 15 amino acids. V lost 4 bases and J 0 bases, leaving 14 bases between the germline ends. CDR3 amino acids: CASSLRGLGSYEQYF. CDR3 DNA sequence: TGTGCCAGCAGCCTCAGGGGTTTAGGCTCCTACGAGCAGTACTTC.

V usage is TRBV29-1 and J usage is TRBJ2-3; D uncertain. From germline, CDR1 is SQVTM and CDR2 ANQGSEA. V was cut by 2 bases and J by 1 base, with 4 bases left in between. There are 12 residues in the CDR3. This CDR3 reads CSVESGTDTQYF. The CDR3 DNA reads TGCAGCGTTGAATCGGGCACAGATACGCAGTATTTT.

CDR3 DNA sequence: TGTGCCAGCAGTCCCAGAGGAAGCACTGAAGCTTTCTTT. Residues: CASSPRGSTEAFF. The J gene is TRBJ1-1, the V gene TRBV27; no reliable D call. The CDR3 has 13 amino acids. Per the germline V gene, CDR1 is MNHEY and CDR2 is SMNVEV (reference sequence). V was cut by 5 bases and J by 4 bases, with 11 bases left in between.

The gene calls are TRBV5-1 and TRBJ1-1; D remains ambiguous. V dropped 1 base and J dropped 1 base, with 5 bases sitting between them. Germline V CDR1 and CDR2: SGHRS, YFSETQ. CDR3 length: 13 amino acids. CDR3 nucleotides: TGCGCCAGCAGCTTGTGGGAGAACACTGAAGCTTTCTTT. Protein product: CASSLWENTEAFF. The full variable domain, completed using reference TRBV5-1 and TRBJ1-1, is KAGVTQTPRYLIKTRGQQVTLSCSPISGHRSVSWYQQTPGQGLQFLFEYFSETQRNKGNFPGRFSGRQFSNSRSEMNVSTLELGDSALYLCASSLWENTEAFFGQGTRLTVV.